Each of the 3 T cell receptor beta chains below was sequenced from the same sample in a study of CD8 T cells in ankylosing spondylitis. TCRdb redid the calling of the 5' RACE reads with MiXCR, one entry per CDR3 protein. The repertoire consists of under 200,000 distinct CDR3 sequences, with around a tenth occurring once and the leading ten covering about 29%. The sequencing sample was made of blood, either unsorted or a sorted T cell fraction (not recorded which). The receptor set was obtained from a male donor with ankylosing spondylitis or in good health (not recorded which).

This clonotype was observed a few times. The CDR3, as DNA: TGTGCCATCAGTGAATCAGCGGGAGGTTCCTCCTACGAGCAGTACTTC. Protein: CAISESAGGSSYEQYF. The chain joins TRBV10-3 to TRBJ2-7; 9 nucleotides match TRBD2. This CDR3 comprises 16 residues. The J segment lost 0 bases and the V segment lost 3 bases, leaving 6 bases of the junction unmatched. The germline V gene has CDR1 ENHRY and CDR2 SYGVKD.

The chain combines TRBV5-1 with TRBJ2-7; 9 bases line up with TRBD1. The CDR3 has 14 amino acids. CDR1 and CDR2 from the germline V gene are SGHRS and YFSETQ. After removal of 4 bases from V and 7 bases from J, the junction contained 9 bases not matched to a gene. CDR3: CASSNDPGQGEQYF. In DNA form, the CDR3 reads TGCGCCAGCAGCAATGACCCGGGACAGGGTGAGCAGTACTTC.

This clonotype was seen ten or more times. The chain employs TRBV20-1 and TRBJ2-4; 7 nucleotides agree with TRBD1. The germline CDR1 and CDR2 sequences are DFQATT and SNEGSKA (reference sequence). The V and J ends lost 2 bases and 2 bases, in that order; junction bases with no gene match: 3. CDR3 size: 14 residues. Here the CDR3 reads CSARRTGPKNIQYF. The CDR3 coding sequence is TGCAGTGCTAGACGGACAGGCCCCAAAAACATTCAGTACTTC.